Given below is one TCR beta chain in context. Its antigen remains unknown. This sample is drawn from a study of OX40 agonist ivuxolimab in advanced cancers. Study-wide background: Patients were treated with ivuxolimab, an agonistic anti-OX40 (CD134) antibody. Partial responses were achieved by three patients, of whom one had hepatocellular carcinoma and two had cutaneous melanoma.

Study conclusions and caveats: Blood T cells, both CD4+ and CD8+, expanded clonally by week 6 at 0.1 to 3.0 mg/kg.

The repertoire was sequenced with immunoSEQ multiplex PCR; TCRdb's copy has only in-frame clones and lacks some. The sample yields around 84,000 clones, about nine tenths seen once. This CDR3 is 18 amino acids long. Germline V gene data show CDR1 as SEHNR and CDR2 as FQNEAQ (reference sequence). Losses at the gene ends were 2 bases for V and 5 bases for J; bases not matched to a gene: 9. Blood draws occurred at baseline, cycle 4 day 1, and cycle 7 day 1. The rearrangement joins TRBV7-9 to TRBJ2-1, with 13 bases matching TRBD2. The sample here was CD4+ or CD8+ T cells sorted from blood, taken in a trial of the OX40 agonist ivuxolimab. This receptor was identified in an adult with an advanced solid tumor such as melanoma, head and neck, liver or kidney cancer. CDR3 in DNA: TGTGCCAGCAGCTTACTGTTTGGGACTAGCGGGACACACAATGAGCAGTTCTTC. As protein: CASSLLFGTSGTHNEQFF. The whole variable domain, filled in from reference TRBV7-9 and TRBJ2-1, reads DTGVSQNPRHKITKRGQNVTFRCDPISEHNRLYWYRQTLGQGPEFLTYFQNEAQLEKSRLLSDRFSAERPKGSFSTLEIQRTEQGDSAMYLCASSLLFGTSGTHNEQFFGPGTRLTVL.